The clone carrying this T cell receptor beta chain was counted a few times. Previously described methods and listed TCR primers were employed for the bulk TCR libraries. In TCRdb, the PCR reads were re-called with MiXCR into one record per CDR3 protein. The sample holds 460,000 or so distinct CDR3 sequences, 20% to 25% seen once. Input for naive CD8 libraries was about 18,000 to 1,000,000 sorted cells; the RNA fraction used was 10%, 30% or 50%. These data belong to a study of molecular identifiers for immune sequencing clone quantification. V was pared by 6 bases and J by 3 bases, with 9 bases between. The germline V gene encodes CDR1 LGHNT and CDR2 FRNRAP. CDR3 length: 12 amino acids.

The material sequenced was naive CD8+ T cells from blood, with Jurkat cell RNA spiked in. Sample subset: FACS-sorted CD8+CD4-CCR7+CD45RA+ naive T cells. The genes are TRBV12-5 and TRBJ2-7; D gene unclear. This sequence was found in a human donor in good health. Some libraries in this study had Jurkat cell RNA spiked in. As DNA, the CDR3 is TGTGCTAGTGGCCCGGGCCGCTACGAGCAGTACTTC. Translating it yields CASGPGRYEQYF.